Each of the 13 T cell receptor beta chains below was sequenced from the same sample in a study of T cells expressing NK-cell markers. TCRdb reanalyzed the 5' RACE reads, giving one entry per CDR3 protein sequence and no DNA. This sample lists approximately 440,000 distinct CDR3 sequences; its ten largest clones have over 1.3%. The sequencing sample was made of blood T cells: a sorted CD56 or NKG2C T cell subset, CD4+ or CD8+ T cells, or bulk PBMC T cells (not recorded which). The receptor source for this set is a woman between 50 and 59 years old in good health.

This sequence joins TRBV5-1 and TRBJ2-1; TCRdb's assignment of TRBD2 cannot be checked, as there is no DNA. Germline-derived CDR1 and CDR2 are SGHRS and YFSETQ. CDR3 size: 15 residues. CDR3 sequence reads: CASSLGGTRNNEQFF.

This rearrangement joins TRBV6-1 to TRBJ2-5; as DNA is missing, the TRBD1 call by TCRdb cannot be tested. This CDR3 is built from 18 residues. Looked up from germline, CDR1 is MNHNS and CDR2 is SASEGT. CDR3 sequence: CASGARGAGLLVLETQYF.

This chain connects TRBV3-1 to TRBJ1-5. Germline V gene sequence: CDR1 LGHDT, CDR2 YNNKEL (reference sequence). CDR3 length: 15 amino acids. The CDR3 reads CASSQRPASNQPQHF.

The CDR3 protein is CASSSGEAQYF. The chain has TRBV5-5 and TRBJ2-3; checking the TCRdb D call of TRBD1 is not possible without DNA. CDR3 length: 11 residues. Looked up from germline, CDR1 is SGHKS and CDR2 is YYEKEE (reference sequence).

The rearrangement uses TRBV2 and TRBJ2-3; TCRdb indicates TRBD2, and absent DNA this call remains unverified. From germline, CDR1 is SNHLY and CDR2 FYNNEI. CDR3 size: 14 residues. The CDR3 is CASMNLAQGDTQYF.

The rearrangement joins TRBV29-1 to TRBJ2-2. The CDR3 contains 11 residues. From germline, CDR1 is SQVTM and CDR2 ANQGSEA. This chain's CDR3 is CSVLRAGELFF.

The chain combines TRBV6-6 with TRBJ2-5; the D call of TRBD1 rests on TCRdb alone, since no DNA is present to check it. This CDR3 spans 14 amino acids. Germline V gene lookup returns CDR1 MNHNY and CDR2 SVGAGI (reference sequence). This CDR3 reads CASRAQGIQETQYF.

V is TRBV20-1 and J is TRBJ1-2; TCRdb outputs TRBD1, but without DNA this stays unchecked. The CDR3 is 12 residues long. CDR1 and CDR2 (germline): DFQATT, SNEGSKA (reference sequence). The CDR3 reads CSAREGARGYTF.

This chain links TRBV7-6 with TRBJ2-3; TCRdb gives TRBD2 as the D gene, but with no DNA this cannot be confirmed. Germline CDR1 reads SGHVS; CDR2 reads FNYEAQ. The CDR3 runs 16 residues. The CDR3 spells CASSLDAGGRTDTQYF.

J is TRBJ1-1 and V is TRBV3-1. This CDR3 is 13 amino acids long. Germline-derived CDR1 and CDR2 are LGHDT and YNNKEL (reference sequence). CDR3 amino acids: CASSSLVDTEAFF.

V and J are TRBV7-8 and TRBJ2-6; TCRdb's D call of TRBD2 is untestable without DNA. The length of the CDR3 is 19 residues. Germline V gene sequence: CDR1 SGHVS, CDR2 FQNEAQ. The CDR3 protein is CASSARLAGGPSGANVLTF.

The chain has TRBV10-3 and TRBJ2-3; with no DNA, the TCRdb D assignment of TRBD2 cannot be verified. The CDR3 is made up of 15 amino acids. From germline, CDR1 is ENHRY and CDR2 SYGVKD. The CDR3 here is CAISGLAGAGDTQYF.

This chain uses TRBV12-3 or TRBV12-4 with TRBJ2-1; the TCRdb call, TRBD2, lacks DNA for checking. CDR3 size: 15 residues. CDR3 loop: CASSLAGGRDNEQFF.